These 11 T cell receptor beta chains originate from one sample sequenced in a study of identical twins. TCRdb analysed the 5' RACE reads with MiXCR anew, one entry per CDR3 protein. The data contain approximately 600,000 distinct CDR3 sequences, more than 9% of them singletons. This sample was shared with a second study, whose subject was yellow fever vaccine responses in identical twins.

Sequences were obtained from PBMCs. The source is a woman younger than 30 in good health.

The DNA of the CDR3 is TGCAGTGCTAGAGATTGGGACACCGGGACTAGCGGGAGGGCCTACGAGCAGTACTTC. Encoded protein: CSARDWDTGTSGRAYEQYF. The chain links TRBV20-1 to TRBJ2-7; 16 bases fit TRBD2. V dropped 0 bases and J dropped 2; count of bases not matched to a gene: 10. Per the germline V gene, CDR1 is DFQATT and CDR2 is SNEGSKA (reference sequence). The CDR3 has 19 residues.

The V and J genes are TRBV24-1 and TRBJ2-1; TRBD1 matches 7 bases. Trimming took 2 bases from V and 2 from J; bases not matched to a gene: 5. Germline values: CDR1 KGHDR, CDR2 SFDVKD. This CDR3 is built from 16 residues. CDR3: CATSDWRQGPYNEQFF. The CDR3 bases are TGTGCCACCAGTGATTGGCGACAGGGCCCCTACAATGAGCAGTTCTTC.

The rearrangement joins TRBV20-1 to TRBJ2-3, with 11 bases matching TRBD1. The V segment lost 6 bases and the J segment 4 bases; nucleotides outside the gene matches: 9. Germline assignment: CDR1 DFQATT and CDR2 SNEGSKA (reference sequence). The CDR3 sequence is 15 residues long. CDR3 DNA: TGCAGTGCCAGGACAGGGGGCGAGGTGTCAGATACGCAGTATTTT. It translates to CSARTGGEVSDTQYF.

This clonotype was seen at least ten times. The V and J genes are TRBV27 and TRBJ2-5, with D unresolved. This CDR3 is built from 13 residues. Trimming took 6 bases from V and 1 from J, leaving 9 bases between them. The V gene's germline CDR1 is MNHEY and CDR2 SMNVEV (reference sequence). The CDR3 loop reads CASRVNFQETQYF. In DNA, the CDR3 is TGTGCCAGCAGGGTTAATTTCCAAGAGACCCAGTACTTC.

The chain carries TRBV12-5 and TRBJ2-2; 8 positions agree with TRBD1. CDR1 and CDR2 (germline): LGHNT, FRNRAP. This CDR3 has 15 residues. Germline trimming cut 1 base from V and 3 bases from J; bases unmatched to any gene: 1. This CDR3 is CASGLGTGYTGELFF. The DNA for the CDR3 is TGTGCTAGTGGTTTGGGGACAGGGTACACCGGGGAGCTGTTTTTT.

This clonotype was observed at least ten times. This chain links TRBV19 with TRBJ2-2, with D possibly being TRBD1 (6 bases). Trimming stripped 6 bases from V and 4 bases from J, with 15 bases between. The CDR3 is 15 residues long. Germline V gene lookup returns CDR1 LNHDA and CDR2 SQIVND (reference sequence). The CDR3 coding sequence is TGTGCCAGTAGCTACAGGGACGGGTCCACCGGGGAGCTGTTTTTT. It is translated as CASSYRDGSTGELFF.

The CDR3 region is CASSYPTQRPGLAGMETQYF. The CDR3 region has the DNA TGTGCCAGCAGTTACCCTACACAGCGACCCGGACTAGCGGGAATGGAGACCCAGTACTTC. This chain links TRBV6-7 with TRBJ2-5; 12 nucleotides agree with TRBD2. TRBV6-7 is flagged as an ORF with uncertain function. The J segment lost 5 bases and the V segment lost 2 bases, leaving 18 bases of the junction unmatched. The CDR3 is 20 amino acids.

This clonotype was found a few times. V is TRBV7-2 and J is TRBJ2-7; either TRBD1 or TRBD2 may fit D (6 bases each). V was trimmed by 5 bases and J by 6 bases, leaving 17 bases between them. The CDR3 length is 14 residues. Germline CDR1 reads SGHTA; CDR2 reads FQGNSA. The CDR3 here is CASSPGGTSFEQYF. CDR3 DNA sequence: TGTGCCAGCAGCCCAGGCGGGACATCATTCGAGCAGTACTTC.

The sample holds a few counts of this clonotype. The genes are TRBV3-1 and TRBJ2-4; D may correspond to TRBD1 or TRBD2 (5 bases each). CDR1 LGHDT and CDR2 YNNKEL come from the germline V gene (reference sequence). The CDR3 spans 13 residues. Trimming removed 3 bases at V and 9 bases at J, with 12 bases between. Here the CDR3 reads CASSHSGASIQYF. CDR3 nucleotide sequence: TGTGCCAGCAGCCATTCCGGGGCAAGCATTCAGTACTTC.

J is TRBJ2-7 and V is TRBV20-1; D remains ambiguous. The CDR3 loop spans 13 amino acids. Trimming cost V 0 bases and J 6 bases, with 12 bases left between them. CDR1 and CDR2 (germline): DFQATT, SNEGSKA (reference sequence). The CDR3 coding sequence is TGCAGTGCTAGAGATCCCCCCCTCTCCGAGCAGTACTTC. It specifies CSARDPPLSEQYF.

This rearrangement joins TRBV4-1 to TRBJ2-7; no clear D. Trimming shortened V by 0 bases and J by 6 bases, and 15 bases separated the two germline ends. The CDR3 runs to 15 residues. The germline gives CDR1 MGHRA, CDR2 YSYEKL. This chain's CDR3 is CASSQDAAGWGEQYF. The CDR3 nucleotides read TGCGCCAGCAGCCAAGATGCTGCAGGATGGGGCGAGCAGTACTTC.